This T cell receptor beta chain was observed in a study of blood T cell repertoires in COVID-19 (dated by TCRdb to about 2020). About the study as a whole: The collaborator samples originated in the United States, Italy and Spain and spanned the acute and convalescent phases of COVID-19. Deeply sampled blood TCRbeta repertoires from subjects exposed to, actively infected with, or recovered from COVID-19 were included in the dataset. The sample metadata nearly always contained a de-identified subject ID, COVID-19 status, age in years and sex. The repertoires were released in a freely available public database intended as a resource for research on the immune response to SARS-CoV-2. HLA class I and class II types, where available, came from metadata supplied by the sample provider rather than from assay-based typing. The prospective study material was composed of cDNA or gDNA derived from T cells, B-cell-depleted T cells, or PBMCs. The samples were drawn from two sources: the first 160 participants of the ongoing ImmuneRACE study, and 1,200 or so subjects contributed by 6 global collaborators. Broader findings and caveats from the paper: How much clinical and demographic metadata was included differed by source and by participant, and the metadata was provided uncurated.

The collaborating institutions used their own protocols to collect whole blood in K2EDTA tubes. For TCRbeta analysis, collaborator samples were shipped as frozen whole blood, as isolated PBMCs, or as DNA extracted from either sample type. As to this clone: Its cognate antigen has yet to be identified. Per-base quality was not reported, and no clone a single base away is much larger than it.

The immunoSEQ Assay, a bias-controlled multiplex PCR, was used to amplify TCRbeta CDR3 regions from genomic DNA. Under the source paper's analysis protocol: Nucleated cell counts per sample were estimated from amplification of reference gene primers within the assay. Sequence reads were collapsed and filtered to measure the absolute abundance of every unique TCRbeta CDR3 rearrangement. For each sample, productive Simpson clonality was calculated as the square root of Simpson's diversity index over productive rearrangements. TCRdb took this table from immuneACCESS and kept in-frame rearrangements with V and J called. Such tables lack part of the clones; where checked against another copy, unresolved V genes explain under half of the gap, and the rest is unexplained. V, J and clone size were drawn from that table, and D and trimming were deduced from the DNA. Here the sample has approximately 6,000 clones; approximately 87% occur a single time. The ten most abundant clones make up roughly 5.5% of the sample.

The sequenced sample was peripheral blood. The receptor was derived from a man aged 55 to 70 with acute or convalescent COVID-19.

The DNA reads TGTGCCAGCAGCAGATCGTCCGGGACAGGGAGAATCAATGAGCAGTTCTTC. It translates to CASSRSSGTGRINEQFF. The chain was built from TRBV6-2 or TRBV6-3 and TRBJ2-1; 9 bases in the middle match TRBD1. Trimmed from V: 6 bases; trimmed from J: 6 bases; junction bases lacking a gene match: 15. The CDR3 spans 17 residues, from the cysteine through the phenylalanine. Here the CDR3 DNA is all that survives: 51 bases in frame from base 1. The CDR1 and CDR2 encoded by the germline V gene are MNHEY and SVGEGT.